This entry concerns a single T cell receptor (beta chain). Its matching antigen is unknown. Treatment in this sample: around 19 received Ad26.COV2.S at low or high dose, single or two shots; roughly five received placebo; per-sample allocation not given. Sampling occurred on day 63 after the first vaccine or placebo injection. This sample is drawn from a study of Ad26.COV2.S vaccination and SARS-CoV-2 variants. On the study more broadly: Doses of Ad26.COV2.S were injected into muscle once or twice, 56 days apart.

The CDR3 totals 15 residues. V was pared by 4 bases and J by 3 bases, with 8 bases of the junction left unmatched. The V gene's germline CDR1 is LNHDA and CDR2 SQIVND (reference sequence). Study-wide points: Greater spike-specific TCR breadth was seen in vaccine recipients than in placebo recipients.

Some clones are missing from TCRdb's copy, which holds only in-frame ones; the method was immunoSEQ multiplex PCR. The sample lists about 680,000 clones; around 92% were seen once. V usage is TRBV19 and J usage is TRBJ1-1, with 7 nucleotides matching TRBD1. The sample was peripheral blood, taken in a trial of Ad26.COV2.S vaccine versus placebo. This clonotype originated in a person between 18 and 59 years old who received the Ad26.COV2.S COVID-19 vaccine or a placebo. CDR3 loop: CASSKHTGDYTEAFF. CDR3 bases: TGTGCCAGTAGTAAACATACAGGGGATTACACTGAAGCTTTCTTT.